The rows below give T cell receptor beta chains drawn from one sample of a study of T cell repertoires in cytomegalovirus infection. TCRdb re-called the reads through MiXCR, storing one row per CDR3 protein. The data hold around 440,000 distinct CDR3 sequences, with 11% observed a single time. Source material: PBMCs. The origin of the receptors is a human donor in good health (CMV status not recorded). Some clones in this sample may be carry-over from other donors' samples. CDR3s include the opening cysteine and the closing phenylalanine or tryptophan. D genes are given only for firm matches. Size tells how often a clone was seen (once, few, many) or the class of an expanded clone, and some rows leave it out.

size	V	D	J	CDR3	DNA
many	TRBV7-6	TRBD2	TRBJ2-5	CASSEGLGQGETQYF	TGTGCCAGCAGCGAGGGACTAGGGCAGGGAGAGACCCAGTACTTC
many	TRBV6-2/TRBV6-3	TRBD1	TRBJ1-1	CASSYGTGGAFF	TGTGCCAGCAGTTACGGGACAGGTGGCGCTTTCTTT
NA	TRBV14	NA	TRBJ2-7	CASSQNQGSYEQYF	TGTGCCAGCAGCCAAAACCAGGGCTCCTACGAGCAGTACTTC
few	TRBV19	NA	TRBJ2-1	CASSVSRRGEQFF	TGTGCCAGTAGTGTCAGCCGAAGGGGTGAGCAGTTCTTC
many	TRBV12-3/TRBV12-4	NA	TRBJ1-4	CASRGHRVEKLFF	TGTGCCAGCAGGGGACATAGAGTCGAGAAACTGTTTTTT
few	TRBV29-1	NA	TRBJ2-3	CSVGSGPLSAQYF	TGCAGCGTTGGTTCCGGGCCCCTATCCGCGCAGTATTTT
many	TRBV27	NA	TRBJ1-5	CASTSGLVPSNQPQHF	TGTGCCAGCACCTCAGGGCTTGTTCCTAGCAATCAGCCCCAGCATTTT
few	TRBV24-1	NA	TRBJ2-1	CATSGGADNEQFF	TGTGCCACCAGTGGGGGGGCTGATAATGAGCAGTTCTTC
many	TRBV28	NA	TRBJ2-7	CASSLMQGSSYEQYF	TGTGCCAGCAGTTTAATGCAGGGGAGCTCCTACGAGCAGTACTTC
many	TRBV27	NA	TRBJ1-2	CASSSPMDGYTF	TGTGCCAGCAGTTCCCCCATGGATGGCTACACCTTC
many	TRBV11-2	NA	TRBJ2-1	CASSFPLGGGGNEQFF	TGTGCCAGCAGCTTTCCCTTGGGGGGCGGAGGGAATGAGCAGTTCTTC
many	TRBV28	NA	TRBJ2-7	CASSLGGIEQYF	TGTGCCAGCAGTTTAGGGGGTATCGAGCAGTACTTC
NA	TRBV19	NA	TRBJ1-5	CASNQGRSNQPQHF	TGTGCCAGTAATCAGGGACGAAGCAATCAGCCCCAGCATTTT
few	TRBV6-5	NA	TRBJ2-7	CASSYSTADYEQYF	TGTGCCAGCAGTTACTCGACAGCCGACTACGAGCAGTACTTC
many	TRBV6-1	NA	TRBJ1-4	CASARPQGATNEKLFF	TGTGCCAGCGCCCGACCCCAGGGCGCAACTAATGAAAAACTGTTTTTT
few	TRBV10-2	NA	TRBJ1-1	CASSESVTVNTEAFF	TGCGCCAGCAGTGAGTCTGTGACAGTGAACACTGAAGCTTTCTTT
many	TRBV6-5	TRBD1	TRBJ1-2	CASRGRGDRVNYTF	TGTGCCAGCAGGGGCCGTGGGGACAGAGTAAACTACACCTTC
few	TRBV9	TRBD1	TRBJ1-2	CASRRDRADGGYTF	TGTGCCAGCAGACGTGACAGGGCTGACGGTGGCTACACCTTC
few	TRBV2	NA	TRBJ2-7	CASNPGLRYEQYF	TGTGCCAGCAACCCGGGACTGCGCTACGAGCAGTACTTC
NA	TRBV3-1	NA	TRBJ1-2	CASSSGSGYTF	TGTGCCAGCAGCTCAGGGTCGGGCTACACCTTC
few	TRBV7-3	NA	TRBJ1-3	CASSQAAGNTIYF	TGTGCCAGCTCCCAAGCGGCCGGAAACACCATATATTTT
many	TRBV7-6	TRBD1	TRBJ1-2	CASSEGQLGGYTF	TGTGCCAGCAGCGAGGGACAGTTGGGTGGCTACACCTTC
NA	TRBV5-1	NA	TRBJ1-4	CASSSSTTATNEKLFF	TGCGCCAGCAGCTCTTCGACAACCGCAACTAATGAAAAACTGTTTTTT
many	TRBV7-2	NA	TRBJ2-5	CASSSRGGAQETQYF	TGTGCCAGCAGCTCCCGTGGAGGGGCTCAAGAGACCCAGTACTTC
few	TRBV10-3	NA	TRBJ2-5	CAIRGSGSEETQYF	TGTGCCATCAGGGGTAGCGGTTCCGAAGAGACCCAGTACTTC
many	TRBV7-8	TRBD2	TRBJ2-3	CASSGGGWTSGGDTQYF	TGTGCCAGCAGCGGGGGGGGTTGGACTAGCGGGGGGGATACGCAGTATTTT
NA	TRBV19	NA	TRBJ1-2	CASSIGGSGYTF	TGTGCCAGTAGTATCGGGGGATCTGGCTACACCTTC
few	TRBV12-5	NA	TRBJ2-1	CASGFRLAANEQFF	TGTGCTAGTGGTTTCAGGCTAGCTGCAAATGAGCAGTTCTTC
many	TRBV12-3/TRBV12-4	NA	TRBJ1-2	CASSIDTHYGYTF	TGTGCCAGCAGTATAGACACCCACTATGGCTACACCTTC
few	TRBV2	NA	TRBJ1-1	CASRPRGKAIEAFF	TGTGCCAGCAGACCCCGCGGTAAGGCCATAGAAGCTTTCTTT
many	TRBV6-1	NA	TRBJ1-2	CASNRPWGNYGYTF	TGTGCCAGCAATCGGCCATGGGGGAACTATGGCTACACCTTC
many	TRBV20-1	NA	TRBJ2-5	CSAGTSGSYQETQYF	TGCAGTGCCGGTACGAGCGGAAGTTACCAAGAGACCCAGTACTTC
NA	TRBV12-3/TRBV12-4	NA	TRBJ2-1	CASSPTAGRGVEQFF	TGTGCCAGCAGCCCTACTGCGGGCCGGGGCGTGGAGCAGTTCTTC
many	TRBV28	NA	TRBJ1-6	CASTLGSSYNSPLHF	TGTGCCAGCACCTTGGGGAGCTCCTATAATTCACCCCTCCACTTT
few	TRBV20-1	NA	TRBJ1-2	CSARVQGRDGYTF	TGCAGTGCTAGAGTGCAGGGGCGGGATGGCTACACCTTC
NA	TRBV11-2	TRBD2	TRBJ2-5	CASSFGGEGGTQYF	TGTGCCAGCAGCTTTGGGGGGGAGGGAGGGACCCAGTACTTC